The TCR beta chain described here comes from a study of blood T cell repertoires in COVID-19. Study background: Donors in the United States, Italy and Spain gave samples during acute or convalescent COVID-19. T cells, B-cell-depleted T cells, or PBMCs provided the cDNA or gDNA that served as material.

Trimming left V 5 bases short and J 5 bases short, with 11 bases between. Per germline, CDR1 LNHDA and CDR2 SQIVND (reference sequence). This CDR3 is built from 13 residues. In the authors' methods: Reference gene primers were amplified, and this amplification served to estimate nucleated cell counts. Measured with immunoSEQ multiplex PCR; TCRdb has only the in-frame clones, and not every one. V, J and clone size are those of that table, while D and trimming were read from the DNA. The profile shows 100,000 to 150,000 clones, roughly two thirds of them singletons. V gene TRBV19 combines with J gene TRBJ2-3; D perhaps matches TRBD2 (6 bases). Material for sequencing was peripheral blood. The sequence came from a woman in her sixties or seventies with acute or convalescent COVID-19. The chain's CDR3 is CASSADGGDTQYF. The CDR3 nucleotides read TGTGCCAGTAGTGCCGACGGGGGAGATACGCAGTATTTT.